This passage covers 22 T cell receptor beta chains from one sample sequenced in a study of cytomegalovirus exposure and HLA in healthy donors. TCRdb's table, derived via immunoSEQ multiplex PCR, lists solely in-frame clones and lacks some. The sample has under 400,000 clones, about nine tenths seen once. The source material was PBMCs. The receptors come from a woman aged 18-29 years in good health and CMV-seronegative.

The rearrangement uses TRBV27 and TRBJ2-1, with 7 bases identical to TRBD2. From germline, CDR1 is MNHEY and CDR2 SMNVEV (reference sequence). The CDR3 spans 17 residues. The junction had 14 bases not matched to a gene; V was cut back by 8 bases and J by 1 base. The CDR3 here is CASPIPTGGSSYNEQFF. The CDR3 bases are TGTGCCAGCCCAATACCCACCGGGGGGTCGTCCTACAATGAGCAGTTCTTC.

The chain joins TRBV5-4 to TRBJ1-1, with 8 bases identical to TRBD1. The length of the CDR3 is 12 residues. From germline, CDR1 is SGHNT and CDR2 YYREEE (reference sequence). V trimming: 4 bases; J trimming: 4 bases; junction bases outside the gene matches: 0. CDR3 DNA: TGTGCCAGCAGCGGACAGGGCACTGAAGCTTTCTTT. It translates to CASSGQGTEAFF.

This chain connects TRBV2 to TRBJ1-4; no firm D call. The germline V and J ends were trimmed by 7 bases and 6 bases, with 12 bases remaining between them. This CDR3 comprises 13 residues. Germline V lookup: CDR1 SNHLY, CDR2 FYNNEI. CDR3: CASIGRVDEKLFF. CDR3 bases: TGTGCCAGCATCGGGAGGGTGGATGAAAAACTGTTTTTT. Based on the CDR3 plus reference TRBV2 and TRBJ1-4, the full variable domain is EPEVTQTPSHQVTQMGQEVILRCVPISNHLYFYWYRQILGQKVEFLVSFYNNEISEKSEIFDDQFSVERPDGSNFTLKIRSTKLEDSAMYFCASIGRVDEKLFFGSGTQLSVL.

The CDR3 bases are TGTGCCAGCAGCTTAGTCGGGCGGGAAAGGACCGGGGAGCTGTTTTTT. Protein: CASSLVGRERTGELFF. The rearrangement links TRBV7-2 to TRBJ2-2, with a tentative D call TRBD2 (6 bases). The CDR3 is 16 residues long. Germline CDR1 is SGHTA and CDR2 is FQGNSA. V was trimmed by 1 base and J by 5 bases, leaving 14 bases between them. The full variable domain, with the rest looked up from reference TRBV7-2 and TRBJ2-2, is GAGVSQSPSNKVTEKGKDVELRCDPISGHTALYWYRQSLGQGLEFLIYFQGNSAPDKSGLPSDRFSAERTGGSVSTLTIQRTQQEDSAVYLCASSLVGRERTGELFFGEGSRLTVL.

The CDR3 DNA reads as TGTGCCAGCAGTTTTCTCCCACGGAGGGCGGACACTGAAGCTTTCTTT. Translating gives CASSFLPRRADTEAFF. This rearrangement joins TRBV27 to TRBJ1-1; D is unresolved. This CDR3 has 16 amino acids. V shed 3 bases and J shed 3 bases, with 17 bases lying between them. Germline V lookup: CDR1 MNHEY, CDR2 SMNVEV (reference sequence).

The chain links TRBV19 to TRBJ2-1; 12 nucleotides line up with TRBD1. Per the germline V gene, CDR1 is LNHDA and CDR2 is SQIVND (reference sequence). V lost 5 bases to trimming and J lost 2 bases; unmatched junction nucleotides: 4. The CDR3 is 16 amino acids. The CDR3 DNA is TGTGCCAGTAGTCCGGGACAGGGGGCCGCCTACAATGAGCAGTTCTTC. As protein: CASSPGQGAAYNEQFF.

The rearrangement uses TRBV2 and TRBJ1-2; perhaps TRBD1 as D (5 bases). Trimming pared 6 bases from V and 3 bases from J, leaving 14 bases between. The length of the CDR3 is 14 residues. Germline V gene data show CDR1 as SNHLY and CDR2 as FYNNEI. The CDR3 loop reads CASSGLGRDYGYTF. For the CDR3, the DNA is TGTGCCAGCAGCGGGTTGGGCAGGGACTATGGCTACACCTTC.

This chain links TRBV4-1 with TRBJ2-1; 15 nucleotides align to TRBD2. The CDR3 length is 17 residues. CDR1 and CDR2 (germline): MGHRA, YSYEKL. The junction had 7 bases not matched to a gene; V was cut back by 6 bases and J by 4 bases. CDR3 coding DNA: TGCGCCAGCAGAGGACTAGCGGGGGGGCTTGTTTACAATGAGCAGTTCTTC. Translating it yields CASRGLAGGLVYNEQFF.

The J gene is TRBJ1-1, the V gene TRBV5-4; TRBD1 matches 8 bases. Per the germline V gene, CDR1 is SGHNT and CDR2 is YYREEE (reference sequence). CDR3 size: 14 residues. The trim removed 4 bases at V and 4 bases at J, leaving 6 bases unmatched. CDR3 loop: CASSQDREVTEAFF. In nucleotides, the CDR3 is TGTGCCAGCAGCCAGGACAGGGAGGTCACTGAAGCTTTCTTT.

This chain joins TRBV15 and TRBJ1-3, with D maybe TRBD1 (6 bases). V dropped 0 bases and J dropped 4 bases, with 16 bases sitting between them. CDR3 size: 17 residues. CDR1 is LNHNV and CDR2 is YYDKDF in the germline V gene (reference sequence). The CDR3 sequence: CATSRDWSTGLGNTIYF. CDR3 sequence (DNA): TGTGCCACCAGCAGAGATTGGTCCACAGGGCTAGGAAACACCATATATTTT.

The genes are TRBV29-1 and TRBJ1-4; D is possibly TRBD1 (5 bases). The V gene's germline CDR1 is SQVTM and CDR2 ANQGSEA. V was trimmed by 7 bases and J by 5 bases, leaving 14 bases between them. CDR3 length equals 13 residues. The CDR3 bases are TGCAGCGCGGGGGTAGGACCCAATGAAAAACTGTTTTTT. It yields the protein CSAGVGPNEKLFF. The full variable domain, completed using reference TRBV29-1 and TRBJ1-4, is SAVISQKPSRDICQRGTSLTIQCQVDSQVTMMFWYRQQPGQSLTLIATANQGSEATYESGFVIDKFPISRPNLTFSTLTVSNMSPEDSSIYLCSAGVGPNEKLFFGSGTQLSVL.

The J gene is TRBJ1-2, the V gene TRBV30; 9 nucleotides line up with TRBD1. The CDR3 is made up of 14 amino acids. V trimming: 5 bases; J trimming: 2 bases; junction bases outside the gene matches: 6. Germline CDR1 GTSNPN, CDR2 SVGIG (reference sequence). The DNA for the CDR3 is TGTGCCTGGGGAGGGACAGGGCTAAACTATGGCTACACCTTC. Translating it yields CAWGGTGLNYGYTF.

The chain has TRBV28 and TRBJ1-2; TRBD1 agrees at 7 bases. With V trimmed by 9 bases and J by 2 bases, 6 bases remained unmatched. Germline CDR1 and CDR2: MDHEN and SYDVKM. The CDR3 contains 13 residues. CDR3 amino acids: CASKTGPNYGYTF. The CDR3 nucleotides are TGTGCCAGTAAGACAGGGCCCAACTATGGCTACACCTTC.

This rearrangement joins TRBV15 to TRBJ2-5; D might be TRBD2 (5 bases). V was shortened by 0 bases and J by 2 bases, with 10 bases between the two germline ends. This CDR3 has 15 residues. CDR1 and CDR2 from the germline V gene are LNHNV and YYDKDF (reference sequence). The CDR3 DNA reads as TGTGCCACCAGCAGAGATCTCGGGAAGCAAGAGACCCAGTACTTC. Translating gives CATSRDLGKQETQYF.

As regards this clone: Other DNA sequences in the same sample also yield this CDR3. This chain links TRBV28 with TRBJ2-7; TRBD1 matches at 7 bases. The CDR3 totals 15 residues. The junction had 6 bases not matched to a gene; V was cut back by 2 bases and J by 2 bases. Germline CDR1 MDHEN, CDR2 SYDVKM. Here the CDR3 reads CASSLDRGPTYEQYF. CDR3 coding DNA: TGTGCCAGCAGTTTAGATAGGGGGCCCACCTACGAGCAGTACTTC. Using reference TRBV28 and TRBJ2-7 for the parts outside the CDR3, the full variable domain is DVKVTQSSRYLVKRTGEKVFLECVQDMDHENMFWYRQDPGLGLRLIYFSYDVKMKEKGDIPEGYSVSREKKERFSLILESASTNQTSMYLCASSLDRGPTYEQYFGPGTRLTVT.

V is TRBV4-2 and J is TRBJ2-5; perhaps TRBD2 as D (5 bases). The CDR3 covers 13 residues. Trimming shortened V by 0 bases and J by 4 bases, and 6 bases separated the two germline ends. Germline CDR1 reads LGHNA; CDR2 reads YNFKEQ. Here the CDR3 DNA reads TGTGCCAGCAGCCAAGAGCGGGCAGAGACCCAGTACTTC. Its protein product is CASSQERAETQYF.

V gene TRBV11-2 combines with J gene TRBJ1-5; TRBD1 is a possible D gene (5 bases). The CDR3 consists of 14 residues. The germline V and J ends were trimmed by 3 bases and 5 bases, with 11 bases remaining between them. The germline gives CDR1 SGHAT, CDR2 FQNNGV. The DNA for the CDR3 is TGTGCCAGCAGCTTGGGTTGGGGCCATCAGCCCCAGCATTTT. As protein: CASSLGWGHQPQHF.

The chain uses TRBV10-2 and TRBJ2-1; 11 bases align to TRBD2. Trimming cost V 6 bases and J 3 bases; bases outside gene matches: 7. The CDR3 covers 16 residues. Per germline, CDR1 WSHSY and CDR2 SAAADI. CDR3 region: CASRSFSGGVYNEQFF. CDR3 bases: TGCGCCAGCAGGTCCTTTAGCGGGGGGGTCTACAATGAGCAGTTCTTC.

CDR3: CASSSMYGYTF. The CDR3 DNA reads as TGTGCCAGCAGCTCTATGTATGGCTACACCTTC. The V call is TRBV5-4, the J call TRBJ1-2; D is unresolved. Deletions cut 3 bases from V and 5 bases from J, with 5 bases between. CDR1 is SGHNT and CDR2 is YYREEE in the germline V gene (reference sequence). This CDR3 has 11 amino acids.

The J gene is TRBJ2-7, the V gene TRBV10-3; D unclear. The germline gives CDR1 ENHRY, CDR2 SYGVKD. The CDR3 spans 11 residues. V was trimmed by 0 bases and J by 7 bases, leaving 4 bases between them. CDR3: CAISESREQYF. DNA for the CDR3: TGTGCCATCAGTGAGTCGAGGGAGCAGTACTTC.

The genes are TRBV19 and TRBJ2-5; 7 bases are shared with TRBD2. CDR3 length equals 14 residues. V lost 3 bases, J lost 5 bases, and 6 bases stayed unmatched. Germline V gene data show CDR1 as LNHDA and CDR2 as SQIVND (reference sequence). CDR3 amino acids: CASSIRTSWETQYF. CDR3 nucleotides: TGTGCCAGTAGTATTCGGACTAGTTGGGAGACCCAGTACTTC. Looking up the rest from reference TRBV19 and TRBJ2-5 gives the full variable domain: DGGITQSPKYLFRKEGQNVTLSCEQNLNHDAMYWYRQDPGQGLRLIYYSQIVNDFQKGDIAEGYSVSREKKESFPLTVTSAQKNPTAFYLCASSIRTSWETQYFGPGTRLLVL.

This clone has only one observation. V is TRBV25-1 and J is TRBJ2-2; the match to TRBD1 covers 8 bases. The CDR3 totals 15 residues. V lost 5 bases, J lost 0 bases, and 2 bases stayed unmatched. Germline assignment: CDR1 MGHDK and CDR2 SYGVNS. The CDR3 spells CASSWTGTNTGELFF. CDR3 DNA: TGTGCCAGCAGTTGGACAGGGACGAACACCGGGGAGCTGTTTTTT.